This is a list of T cell receptor beta chains from one sample in a study of T cell responses to AZD1222 COVID-19 vaccine. The data were produced by immunoSEQ multiplex PCR, yet TCRdb's version contains in-frame clones alone and is incomplete. The sample consists of approximately 120,000 clones, approximately 92% of them appearing once. This material consisted of peripheral blood, taken on day 0 of AZD1222 vaccination. The receptors here all came from an adult in good health. Each CDR3 is given with its conserved first and last residue. A D gene is named only where the DNA matches it firmly. Only some rows state a clone size, as once, few, many or a class for expanded clones.

clone_size	v_call	d_call	j_call	cdr3_aa	cdr3_nt
-	TRBV5-1	TRBD1	TRBJ1-1	CASSLAGQGAYTEAFF	TGCGCCAGCAGCTTGGCCGGACAGGGGGCGTACACTGAAGCTTTCTTT
few	TRBV4-1	-	TRBJ1-1	CASSLNHGNTEAFF	TGCGCCAGCAGCCTTAACCACGGCAACACTGAAGCTTTCTTT
-	TRBV28	TRBD2	TRBJ2-7	CASSPNSGSGYEQYF	TGTGCCAGCAGTCCCAATAGCGGGAGTGGGTACGAGCAGTACTTC
-	TRBV7-3	-	TRBJ2-1	CASSSSDGEQFF	TGTGCCAGCAGCTCCTCGGACGGGGAGCAGTTCTTC
once	TRBV10-3	-	TRBJ1-4	CAIITPRTNEKLFF	TGTGCCATCATCACGCCGCGGACTAATGAAAAACTGTTTTTT
-	TRBV24-1	-	TRBJ2-3	CATSAGSTDTQYF	TGTGCCACCAGTGCGGGTTCCACAGATACGCAGTATTTT
-	TRBV29-1	-	TRBJ2-1	CSVERYGYNEQFF	TGCAGCGTTGAAAGGTATGGTTACAATGAGCAGTTCTTC
-	TRBV28	-	TRBJ1-1	CASSPGDTEAFF	TGTGCCAGCAGCCCCGGGGACACTGAAGCTTTCTTT
-	TRBV7-3	TRBD2	TRBJ2-2	CATSGYTGELFF	TGTGCTACTAGCGGGTACACCGGGGAGCTGTTTTTT
-	TRBV24-1	-	TRBJ2-1	CATSEPGAYSYNEQFF	TGTGCCACCAGTGAGCCAGGGGCTTACTCCTACAATGAGCAGTTCTTC
-	TRBV27	-	TRBJ1-1	CASSLTQTYTEAFF	TGTGCCAGCAGTTTAACGCAAACCTACACTGAAGCTTTCTTT
-	TRBV12-3/TRBV12-4	-	TRBJ1-6	CASSFGLDSPLHF	TGTGCCAGCAGTTTCGGGCTGGATTCACCCCTCCACTTT
-	TRBV28	-	TRBJ2-1	CASSFVYEYNEQFF	TGTGCCAGCAGTTTTGTTTACGAATACAATGAGCAGTTCTTC
-	TRBV5-1	TRBD2	TRBJ2-1	CASSFRGGSQGNEQFF	TGCGCCAGCAGCTTTCGTGGCGGGAGTCAAGGGAATGAGCAGTTCTTC
-	TRBV5-1	-	TRBJ2-3	CASSLGQSTDTQYF	TGCGCCAGCAGCTTGGGACAGAGCACAGATACGCAGTATTTT
-	TRBV28	-	TRBJ1-2	CASSLVSEQDNYGYTF	TGTGCCAGCAGTTTGGTGAGCGAACAGGATAACTATGGCTACACCTTC
-	TRBV27	TRBD2	TRBJ2-7	CASSLSSSGILHAYF	TGTGCCAGCAGTTTATCTAGTAGCGGGATCCTCCATGCGTACTTC
-	TRBV27	-	TRBJ2-5	CASGLGLETQYF	TGTGCCAGCGGATTAGGGCTTGAGACCCAGTACTTC
-	TRBV20-1	-	TRBJ1-2	CSASSGGGYGYTF	TGCAGTGCTAGTTCCGGGGGTGGCTATGGCTACACCTTC
-	TRBV20-1	-	TRBJ2-1	CSARKRAEQFF	TGCAGTGCTCGAAAGCGGGCTGAGCAGTTCTTC
-	TRBV7-3	-	TRBJ1-1	CASSFTGLGTEAFF	TGTGCCAGCAGCTTTACAGGGTTGGGCACTGAAGCTTTCTTT
-	TRBV4-1	-	TRBJ1-5	CASSQVLVGGNQPQHF	TGCGCCAGCAGCCAAGTTCTTGTAGGGGGCAATCAGCCCCAGCATTTT
-	TRBV18	-	TRBJ1-3	CASSPQIRGNTIYF	TGTGCCAGCTCACCACAAATACGAGGAAACACCATATATTTT
-	TRBV7-2	-	TRBJ2-7	CASRTIQGREQYF	TGTGCCAGCCGGACGATTCAGGGGAGGGAGCAGTACTTC